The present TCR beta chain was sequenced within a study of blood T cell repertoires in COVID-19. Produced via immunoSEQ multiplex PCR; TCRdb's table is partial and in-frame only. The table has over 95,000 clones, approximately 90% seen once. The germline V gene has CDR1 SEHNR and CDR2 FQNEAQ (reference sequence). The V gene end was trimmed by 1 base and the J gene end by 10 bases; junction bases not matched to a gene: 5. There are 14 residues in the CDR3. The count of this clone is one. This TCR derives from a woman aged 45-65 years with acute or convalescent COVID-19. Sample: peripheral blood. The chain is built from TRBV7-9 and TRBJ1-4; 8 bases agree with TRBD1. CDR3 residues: CASSLGQGSGKLFF. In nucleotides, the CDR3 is TGTGCCAGCAGCTTAGGACAGGGGAGTGGAAAACTGTTTTTT.